This T cell receptor beta chain comes out of a study of shared clonotypes between healthy human individuals. Measured with immunoSEQ multiplex PCR; TCRdb has only the in-frame clones, and not every one. The sample includes about 520,000 clones, about 84% of them seen just once. Study-wide results and caveats: Limited genetic and exposure-history diversity came from having few donors.

The CDR3 consists of 15 residues. V trimming: 5 bases; J trimming: 8 bases; junction bases outside the gene matches: 12. CDR1 SGHTA and CDR2 FQGNSA come from the germline V gene. In the case of this clone: Its specificity is not known. This likely stems from a read error, as it lies one base from a far larger clone. This CDR3 is also generated by other DNA sequences in the sample.

V and J are TRBV7-2 and TRBJ1-2, with 9 bases matching TRBD1. This receptor was taken from a woman between 35 and 50 years old in good health. Some clones in this sample may be carry-over from other donors' samples. The sample was PBMCs. CDR3 coding DNA: TGTGCCAGCAGCCAGACTACAGGGGGCCAGGGAGGCTACACCTTC. Amino acids: CASSQTTGGQGGYTF.